A single sample gave rise to the 9 T cell receptor beta chains below, sequenced in a study of T cells after posttransplantation cyclophosphamide. Clones were read by immunoSEQ multiplex PCR, and TCRdb kept only the in-frame ones, dropping some. In the table there are 11,000 or so clones, around nine tenths of which are singletons. Treatment was busulfan-fludarabine conditioning, a marrow graft, and cyclophosphamide on days +3 and +4. Here the sequenced sample was PBMCs, taken after allogeneic stem cell transplant with posttransplant cyclophosphamide. The receptors were sampled from a female patient aged 25-39 years who received an allogeneic stem cell transplant from an unrelated donor, was CMV-positive, and had no GVHD. Some T cells could come from the graft donor.

The chain employs TRBV5-8 and TRBJ2-1; D may be TRBD2 (6 bases). The germline V gene has CDR1 SGHTS and CDR2 YDEGEE. This CDR3 spans 17 amino acids. V lost 3 bases and J lost 10, with 26 bases in between. This chain's CDR3 is CASSSLSGGIRDREQFF. The CDR3 DNA sequence: TGTGCCAGCAGCTCCCTTTCGGGCGGGATACGTGATCGGGAGCAGTTCTTC. The full variable domain, rest sourced from reference TRBV5-8 and TRBJ2-1, is EAGVTQSPTHLIKTRGQQATLRCSPISGHTSVYWYQQALGLGLQFLLWYDEGEERNRGNFPPRFSGRQFPNYSSELNVNALELEDSALYLCASSSLSGGIRDREQFFGPGTRLTVL.

V usage is TRBV18 and J usage is TRBJ1-1, with 8 bases lining up with TRBD1. This CDR3 is 15 amino acids long. Trimming removed 4 bases from V and 0 bases from J; junction bases left unmatched: 4. Germline V CDR1 and CDR2: KGHSH, LQKENI. The CDR3 DNA follows: TGTGCCAGCTCACGTACAGGGGGTATGAACACTGAAGCTTTCTTT. Protein sequence: CASSRTGGMNTEAFF.

This clone was seen a single time. The CDR3 loop is CASHRDRRNEQFF. The CDR3 nucleotides are TGTGCCAGCCACCGGGACAGGAGGAATGAGCAGTTCTTC. The chain employs TRBV5-5 and TRBJ2-1, with 8 bases matching TRBD1. This CDR3 is built from 13 residues. J lost 7 bases, V lost 7 bases, and 7 bases had no gene match. Germline assignment: CDR1 SGHKS and CDR2 YYEKEE (reference sequence).

V and J are TRBV7-7 and TRBJ2-5, with 9 nucleotides matching TRBD1. CDR1 and CDR2 from the germline V gene are SSHAT and FNYEAQ (reference sequence). The CDR3 loop spans 15 amino acids. The CDR3 spells CASSGTGKVGETQYF. The CDR3 DNA reads as TGTGCTAGTTCCGGGACAGGGAAGGTTGGGGAGACCCAGTACTTC.

The CDR3 region has the DNA TGCGCCAGCAGCATAGGACTAGCGGGAGGGCCGAGAAAGTGGTTCTTC. Its translation is CASSIGLAGGPRKWFF. This chain connects TRBV5-1 to TRBJ2-1; 15 nucleotides match TRBD2. The CDR3 totals 16 residues. Germline values: CDR1 SGHRS, CDR2 YFSETQ. V lost 4 bases, J lost 15 bases, and 14 bases stayed unmatched.

This clone was picked up one time. This chain connects TRBV6-1 to TRBJ1-2, with D possibly matching TRBD1 (5 bases). Germline values: CDR1 MNHNS, CDR2 SASEGT. The CDR3 sequence is 13 residues long. Trimming shortened V by 3 bases and J by 3 bases, and 8 bases separated the two germline ends. The CDR3 reads CASSDGAYYGYTF. For the CDR3, the DNA is TGTGCCAGCAGTGATGGGGCGTACTATGGCTACACCTTC.

V usage is TRBV5-6 and J usage is TRBJ1-5; TRBD1 might be the D (5 bases). The CDR3 has 13 amino acids. The germline CDR1 and CDR2 sequences are SGHDT and YYEEEE. Trimming took off 4 bases at V and 4 bases at J, with 9 bases between the two ends. The DNA for the CDR3 is TGTGCCAGCAGCCTGAGACAGAATCAGCCCCAGCATTTT. Amino acid sequence: CASSLRQNQPQHF.

The rearrangement uses TRBV6-6 and TRBJ2-2; D remains ambiguous. Trimming took off 6 bases at V and 4 bases at J, with 12 bases between the two ends. The CDR3 totals 14 residues. Germline V gene data show CDR1 as MNHNY and CDR2 as SVGAGI (reference sequence). Written as DNA, the CDR3 is TGTGCCAGCAGCCCAAGTGGTAGCACCGGGGAGCTGTTTTTT. Its translation: CASSPSGSTGELFF.

The chain recombines TRBV19 with TRBJ1-6; D is uncertain. The CDR3 totals 15 residues. Trimming took off 5 bases at V and 8 bases at J, with 16 bases between the two ends. The germline V gene encodes CDR1 LNHDA and CDR2 SQIVND (reference sequence). DNA for the CDR3: TGTGCCAGTAGTCCCCGAGTCGTTCGAGATTCACCCCTCCACTTT. Translated: CASSPRVVRDSPLHF.